These T cell receptor beta chains were read from a single sample in a study of cytomegalovirus exposure and HLA in healthy donors. Using immunoSEQ multiplex PCR, the repertoire was profiled, and TCRdb retains in-frame clones only, with some absent. The repertoire consists of over 150,000 clones, with about 65% occurring once and the leading ten covering more than 2.5%. What was sequenced was PBMCs. The receptors were gathered from a woman aged 25 to 39 in good health and CMV-seronegative. CDR3s leave out the opening cysteine and the closing phenylalanine or tryptophan.

v_gene: TRBV20-1; j_gene: TRBJ1-2; CDR3aa: SARYKYGYT
v_gene: TRBV11-3; j_gene: TRBJ2-1; CDR3aa: ASSFGQNNEQF
v_gene: TRBV27; j_gene: TRBJ1-5; CDR3aa: ASSLMAGGQPQH
v_gene: TRBV6-1; j_gene: TRBJ1-2; CDR3aa: ASRLNYGYT
v_gene: TRBV28; j_gene: TRBJ1-4; CDR3aa: ASRTYSGGVNGEKLF
v_gene: TRBV5-1; j_gene: TRBJ2-4; CDR3aa: ASSLRGAVNIQY
v_gene: TRBV5-4; j_gene: TRBJ2-2; CDR3aa: ASSHWDRNTGELF
v_gene: TRBV7-2; j_gene: TRBJ1-2; CDR3aa: ASSPTPPGYT
v_gene: TRBV15; j_gene: TRBJ2-5; CDR3aa: ATSTRTGQETQY
v_gene: TRBV4-1; j_gene: TRBJ1-4; CDR3aa: ASSQDGRKATNEKLF
v_gene: TRBV19; j_gene: TRBJ1-4; CDR3aa: ASRPSLRAPNEKLF
v_gene: TRBV28; j_gene: TRBJ2-7; CDR3aa: ASSPLRDYYEQY
v_gene: TRBV2; j_gene: TRBJ1-1; CDR3aa: ASSSTGVGTEAF
v_gene: TRBV19; j_gene: TRBJ1-2; CDR3aa: ASGQGNYGYT
v_gene: TRBV5-1; j_gene: TRBJ2-5; CDR3aa: ASSLGRGRETQY
v_gene: TRBV5-1; j_gene: TRBJ2-2; CDR3aa: ASSIGTTNTGELF
v_gene: TRBV14; j_gene: TRBJ2-7; CDR3aa: ASSQAPLRTSGPSYEQY
v_gene: TRBV7-2; j_gene: -; CDR3aa: ASSHPGQGLLEQY
v_gene: TRBV6-5; j_gene: -; CDR3aa: ASTHGTGLGEQY
v_gene: TRBV5-1; j_gene: TRBJ2-4; CDR3aa: ASSFAGGYDIQY
v_gene: TRBV30; j_gene: TRBJ1-1; CDR3aa: AGGQDTGAF